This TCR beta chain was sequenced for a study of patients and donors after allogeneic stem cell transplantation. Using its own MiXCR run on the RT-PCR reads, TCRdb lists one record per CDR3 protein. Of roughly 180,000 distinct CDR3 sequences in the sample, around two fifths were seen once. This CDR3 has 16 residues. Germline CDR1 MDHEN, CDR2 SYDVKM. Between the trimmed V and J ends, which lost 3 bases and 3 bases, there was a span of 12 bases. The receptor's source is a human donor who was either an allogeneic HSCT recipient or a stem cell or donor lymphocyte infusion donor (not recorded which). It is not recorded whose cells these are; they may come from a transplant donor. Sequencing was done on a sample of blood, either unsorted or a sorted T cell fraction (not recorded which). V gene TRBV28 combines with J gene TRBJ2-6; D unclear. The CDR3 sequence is CASSFEGFLGANVLTF. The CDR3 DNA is TGTGCCAGCAGTTTTGAAGGCTTCCTTGGGGCCAACGTCCTGACTTTC.